This TCR beta chain came from a study of OX40 agonist ivuxolimab in advanced cancers. The overall study: Ivuxolimab, an antibody that agonizes OX40 (CD134), was administered to the patients.

The CDR3 has 14 residues. The V segment lost 1 base and the J segment 6 bases; nucleotides outside the gene matches: 2. CDR1 and CDR2 (germline): SEHNR, FQNEAQ (reference sequence). Only in-frame clones appear in the TCRdb table, and some are missing; sequencing was by immunoSEQ multiplex PCR. The sample contains about 79,000 clones, about 94% of which appear only once. Worth noting for this clone: Its specificity is not known.

Findings and limits, study-wide: Doses of 0.1 to 3.0 mg/kg were accompanied by clonal expansion of CD4+ and CD8+ blood T cells by week 6. There were also nonresponders showing low normalized T-cell clonal expansion.

The material was CD4+ or CD8+ T cells sorted from blood, obtained in a trial of the OX40 agonist ivuxolimab. This rearrangement joins TRBV7-9 to TRBJ2-7; the match to TRBD2 covers 11 bases. This TCR was recovered from an adult with an advanced solid tumor such as melanoma, head and neck, liver or kidney cancer. The CDR3 DNA is TGTGCCAGCAGCTTAGGGCTAGCGGGAGGCGAGCAGTACTTC. This sequence encodes CASSLGLAGGEQYF.